This T cell receptor beta chain was identified in a study of blood T cell repertoires in COVID-19. Residents of 24 US areas, aged about 18 to 89 years, made up the participants. The CDR3 has 13 amino acids. V was cut by 5 bases and J by 3 bases, with 10 bases left in between. Some clones are missing from TCRdb's copy, which holds only in-frame ones; the method was immunoSEQ multiplex PCR. The repertoire holds some 220,000 clones, with roughly 88% as singletons. The TCR comes from a woman in her thirties or forties with acute COVID-19. V usage is TRBV12-3 or TRBV12-4 and J usage is TRBJ1-1; tentatively, D is TRBD1 (6 bases). Sequencing input: PBMCs or T cells enriched from blood (not recorded which). This CDR3 is CASSRRGDTEAFF. In DNA form, the CDR3 reads TGTGCCAGCAGTCGCAGGGGTGACACTGAAGCTTTCTTT.